These 16 T cell receptor beta chains were all obtained from the same sample, sequenced in a study of early T cells in non-severe SARS-CoV-2 infection. Using its own MiXCR run on the 5' RACE reads, TCRdb lists one record per CDR3 protein. The sample includes some 73,000 distinct CDR3 sequences, less than 15% seen only once; the top ten take around 3.5%. The sample comprised whole blood. The origin of the receptors is an adult who was a healthcare worker with PCR-confirmed SARS-CoV-2 infection or an uninfected control (not recorded which).

This clonotype has at least ten counts. V and J are TRBV30 and TRBJ1-1, with 8 bases identical to TRBD1. CDR1 is GTSNPN, CDR2 SVGIG, per germline (reference sequence). Trimming at V came to 2 bases and at J to 1 base, leaving 3 bases not matched to a gene. The CDR3 length is 14 residues. CDR3 in amino acids: CAWSMDRANTEAFF. The DNA for the CDR3 is TGTGCCTGGAGTATGGACAGGGCGAACACTGAAGCTTTCTTT.

V usage is TRBV7-9 and J usage is TRBJ1-2, with D maybe TRBD1 (5 bases). Trimming removed 5 bases at V and 6 bases at J, with 28 bases between. CDR3 length: 18 residues. CDR1 SEHNR and CDR2 FQNEAQ come from the germline V gene (reference sequence). DNA of the CDR3: TGTGCCAGCAGCAACCCCTCAGGAAGGACATTTGGAGGGGATGGCTACACCTTC. It translates to CASSNPSGRTFGGDGYTF.

Ten or more counts support this clonotype. The V and J genes are TRBV28 and TRBJ2-3; unclear D gene. The CDR3 contains 11 residues. Trimming left V 3 bases short and J 5 bases short, with 3 bases between. CDR1 MDHEN and CDR2 SYDVKM come from the germline V gene. In DNA, the CDR3 is TGTGCCAGCAGTTTTTTAGATACGCAGTATTTT. It specifies CASSFLDTQYF.

This clonotype has a count of ten or more. The chain combines TRBV7-9 with TRBJ2-3; a possible D gene is TRBD1 (5 bases). The length of the CDR3 is 14 residues. Germline CDR1 is SEHNR and CDR2 is FQNEAQ (reference sequence). V lost 1 base and J 5 bases, leaving 10 bases between the germline ends. The CDR3 coding sequence is TGTGCCAGCAGCTTAGGCCAGGGAATAGATACGCAGTATTTT. It translates to CASSLGQGIDTQYF.

This chain uses TRBV7-8 with TRBJ1-2; TRBD1 matches 11 bases. Germline values: CDR1 SGHVS, CDR2 FQNEAQ. The CDR3 sequence is 17 residues long. J was trimmed by 8 bases and V by 3 bases; bases with no gene match: 14. CDR3 coding DNA: TGTGCCAGCAGCTTTTACCACTCAGGACAGGGGGCGCGGGGCTACACCTTC. It translates to CASSFYHSGQGARGYTF. Supplemented by reference TRBV7-8 and TRBJ1-2, the full variable domain reads GAGVSQSPRYKVAKRGQDVALRCDPISGHVSLFWYQQALGQGPEFLTYFQNEAQLDKSGLPSDRFFAERPEGSVSTLKIQRTQQEDSAVYLCASSFYHSGQGARGYTFGSGTRLTVV.

This clonotype was detected only a few times. The rearrangement links TRBV5-4 to TRBJ2-5; D possibly corresponds to TRBD1 (7 bases). The CDR3 consists of 15 residues. Germline assignment: CDR1 SGHNT and CDR2 YYREEE (reference sequence). V was cut by 5 bases and J by 3 bases, with 17 bases left in between. The CDR3 reads CASRGGFDREETQYF. For the CDR3, the DNA is TGTGCCAGCAGAGGGGGGTTCGACAGGGAAGAGACCCAGTACTTC.

V gene TRBV5-4 combines with J gene TRBJ1-2; no clear D gene. Germline CDR1 SGHNT, CDR2 YYREEE (reference sequence). V lost 3 bases to trimming and J lost 5 bases, with 8 bases between them. There are 12 residues in the CDR3. As DNA, the CDR3 is TGTGCCAGCAGCTACCCTCAATATGGCTACACCTTC. The encoded protein is CASSYPQYGYTF.

This clonotype has at least ten counts. The V gene is TRBV5-6, the J gene TRBJ1-6, with unresolved D. The CDR3 has 14 amino acids. The V gene's germline CDR1 is SGHDT and CDR2 YYEEEE. V lost 4 bases to trimming and J lost 7 bases, with 12 bases between them. The CDR3 DNA reads TGTGCCAGCAGCCAGAACCCCGCCAATTCACCCCTCCACTTT. Its translation: CASSQNPANSPLHF.

This clonotype was detected only a few times. This rearrangement joins TRBV4-2 to TRBJ2-7; D not resolved. Trimming took off 0 bases at V and 6 bases at J, with 12 bases between the two ends. The CDR3 totals 14 residues. Germline-derived CDR1 and CDR2 are LGHNA and YNFKEQ. In DNA, the CDR3 is TGTGCCAGCAGCCAAGATCCCCAGGTCTCCGAGCAGTACTTC. It yields the protein CASSQDPQVSEQYF.

The chain links TRBV28 to TRBJ2-1; D is ambiguous. The germline V gene encodes CDR1 MDHEN and CDR2 SYDVKM. This CDR3 has 16 residues. Trimming took 3 bases from V and 4 from J, leaving 16 bases between them. The CDR3 loop is CASSLIKSARYNEQFF. The DNA of the CDR3 is TGTGCCAGCAGTTTGATAAAAAGCGCTAGATACAATGAGCAGTTCTTC.

Points on this clonotype: One junction end disagrees with the germline gene, perhaps due to a read error. The rearrangement joins TRBV6-1 to TRBJ1-4; 8 nucleotides line up with TRBD1. The CDR3 is made up of 15 amino acids. Per the germline V gene, CDR1 is MNHNS and CDR2 is SASEGT. The CDR3 is CASSEPGQENGKLFF. The CDR3 bases are TGTGCCAGCAGTGAACCGGGACAGGAGAATGGAAAACTGTTTTTT.

In its sample, this clonotype was seen a few times. This chain links TRBV7-2 with TRBJ2-7, with D unresolved. V dropped 1 base and J dropped 6 bases, with 7 bases sitting between them. Germline CDR1 and CDR2: SGHTA and FQGNSA. The CDR3 runs 12 residues. The CDR3 DNA is TGTGCCAGCAGCTTAGGACGCCTCGAGCAGTACTTC. It encodes CASSLGRLEQYF.

The genes are TRBV7-6 and TRBJ2-1; maybe TRBD2 (6 bases). This CDR3 has 15 residues. V shed 2 bases and J shed 6 bases, with 14 bases lying between them. The germline V gene has CDR1 SGHVS and CDR2 FNYEAQ. CDR3: CASSLRAGRPNEQFF. The CDR3 nucleotides are TGTGCCAGCAGCTTACGCGCGGGAAGGCCCAATGAGCAGTTCTTC.

The chain employs TRBV29-1 and TRBJ2-1; 10 bases fit TRBD1. Germline values: CDR1 SQVTM, CDR2 ANQGSEA. CDR3 length: 15 residues. The V segment lost 3 bases and the J segment 9 bases; nucleotides outside the gene matches: 11. The CDR3 nucleotides read TGCAGCGTTGAGTGGGACAGGGGACGCATAGGTGAGCAGTTCTTC. Its protein is CSVEWDRGRIGEQFF.

The rearrangement joins TRBV7-6 to TRBJ2-7; 11 bases match TRBD2. The CDR3 is made up of 12 amino acids. CDR1 is SGHVS, CDR2 FNYEAQ, per germline. CDR3: CTSGSSSYEQYF. The CDR3, as DNA: TGTACTAGCGGGAGCAGCTCCTACGAGCAGTACTTC.

This clonotype was seen ten or more times. The gene calls are TRBV6-5 and TRBJ2-2, with 8 bases identical to TRBD2. This CDR3 is built from 14 residues. Losses at the gene ends were 7 bases for V and 6 bases for J; bases not matched to a gene: 7. Germline V gene lookup returns CDR1 MNHEY and CDR2 SVGAGI. The CDR3 region has the DNA TGTGCCAGCACGGAATGGCGGGAGGCCGGGGAGCTGTTTTTT. Residues: CASTEWREAGELFF.